This TCR beta chain was identified during a study of blood T cell repertoires in COVID-19. Germline CDR1 is SGHRS and CDR2 is YFSETQ. This CDR3 is built from 12 residues. V lost 3 bases and J 4 bases, leaving 7 bases between the germline ends. Profiled with immunoSEQ multiplex PCR; TCRdb holds only in-frame clones, not every one. The data hold 300,000 or so clones, with around 84% observed a single time. The sample comprised peripheral blood. This receptor was obtained from a man aged 70 or older with acute or convalescent COVID-19. The J gene is TRBJ2-5, the V gene TRBV5-1; perhaps TRBD1 as D (5 bases). The CDR3 bases are TGCGCCAGCAGCTATCAGGGAGAGACCCAGTACTTC. Residues: CASSYQGETQYF.